The 17 T cell receptor beta chains listed next were all sequenced from one sample in a study of shared clonotypes between healthy human individuals. Profiled with immunoSEQ multiplex PCR; TCRdb holds only in-frame clones, not every one. The sample shows about 690,000 clones, about nine tenths of them seen only once. The sample taken for sequencing was memory CD8+ T cells from PBMCs. Subset described: CD45RO+ cells pooled with CCR7-negative TemRA cells. Source of these receptors: a young man in good health. Some clones in this sample may be carry-over from other donors' samples.

CDR3 bases: TGTGCCAGCAGCCTCATCCCGGGACAGGGGATAACCGGGGAGCTGTTTTTT. Translating it yields CASSLIPGQGITGELFF. The genes are TRBV7-8 and TRBJ2-2, with 10 positions matching TRBD1. V lost 5 bases to trimming and J lost 5 bases; unmatched junction nucleotides: 11. This CDR3 has 17 amino acids. Per germline, CDR1 SGHVS and CDR2 FQNEAQ.

V gene TRBV6-5 combines with J gene TRBJ1-4, with TRBD1 matching over 7 bases. Unmatched junction bases numbered 8, after V lost 6 bases and J lost 7 bases. CDR3 length: 14 residues. In germline, CDR1 is MNHEY, CDR2 SVGAGI. CDR3 residues: CASSRGTEIEKLFF. Written as DNA, the CDR3 is TGTGCCAGCAGCCGAGGGACAGAGATTGAAAAACTGTTTTTT.

The V call is TRBV30, the J call TRBJ1-2; D remains unclear. The CDR3 runs 14 residues. Deletions cut 7 bases from V and 3 bases from J, with 18 bases between. The V gene's germline CDR1 is GTSNPN and CDR2 SVGIG (reference sequence). CDR3 nucleotide sequence: TGTGCCTTACCCGGACCCGCTTGGGACTATGGCTACACCTTC. As protein: CALPGPAWDYGYTF. The full variable domain, in which reference TRBV30 and TRBJ1-2 provide the parts outside the CDR3, is SQTIHQWPATLVQPVGSPLSLECTVEGTSNPNLYWYRQAAGRGLQLLFYSVGIGQISSEVPQNLSASRPQDRQFILSSKKLLLSDSGFYLCALPGPAWDYGYTFGSGTRLTVV.

The chain carries TRBV29-1 and TRBJ2-1; D possibly corresponds to TRBD2 (6 bases). CDR1 SQVTM and CDR2 ANQGSEA come from the germline V gene. V lost 4 bases and J 10 bases, leaving 14 bases between the germline ends. CDR3 size: 12 residues. The CDR3 loop is CSVVAVREEQFF. DNA of the CDR3: TGCAGCGTTGTAGCGGTCAGGGAGGAGCAGTTCTTC.

This clone was seen just once. J is TRBJ2-7 and V is TRBV5-1; D is uncertain. Germline CDR1 and CDR2: SGHRS and YFSETQ. Trimming pared 2 bases from V and 2 bases from J, leaving 17 bases between. The CDR3 contains 16 residues. The CDR3 DNA sequence: TGCGCCAGCAGCTTATTTGTATGGGCGTCGCCCTACGAGCAGTACTTC. Amino acids: CASSLFVWASPYEQYF.

The V call is TRBV7-9, the J call TRBJ1-1, with D maybe TRBD1 (5 bases). The CDR3 is 13 residues long. Per the germline V gene, CDR1 is SEHNR and CDR2 is FQNEAQ (reference sequence). Trimming pared 4 bases from V and 6 bases from J, leaving 12 bases between. The CDR3 is CASSSGPAAEAFF. CDR3 DNA sequence: TGTGCCAGCAGCTCGGGACCAGCGGCTGAAGCTTTCTTT.

The chain carries TRBV28 and TRBJ1-5; D is unclear. The CDR3 totals 18 residues. V lost 3 bases to trimming and J lost 0 bases, with 18 bases between them. Germline CDR1 reads MDHEN; CDR2 reads SYDVKM. In DNA, the CDR3 is TGTGCCAGCAGTTTCCCGCAGGTTATCATTCATAGCAATCAGCCCCAGCATTTT. Its translation: CASSFPQVIIHSNQPQHF.

The rearrangement uses TRBV9 and TRBJ2-1, with a weak D call TRBD2 (5 bases). Germline CDR1 and CDR2: SGDLS and YYNGEE. The CDR3 consists of 13 residues. The V and J ends lost 3 bases and 7 bases respectively, with 11 bases between them. CDR3 sequence: CASSAFPGNEQFF. The CDR3 nucleotides read TGTGCCAGCAGCGCCTTCCCGGGGAATGAGCAGTTCTTC.

This clone was seen once. The V call is TRBV15, the J call TRBJ2-7, with D uncertain. The CDR3 extends over 13 amino acids. Trimming took 5 bases from V and 2 from J, leaving 10 bases between them. Germline V gives CDR1 LNHNV, CDR2 YYDKDF (reference sequence). The CDR3 nucleotides are TGTGCCACCAGCTCGGACGGAACCTACGAGCAGTACTTC. This encodes CATSSDGTYEQYF.

This chain joins TRBV7-8 and TRBJ2-7, with a tentative D call TRBD2 (5 bases). There are 13 residues in the CDR3. V lost 4 bases and J lost 4, with 11 bases in between. Per the germline V gene, CDR1 is SGHVS and CDR2 is FQNEAQ. CDR3 protein: CASSSTAGYEQYF. The DNA of the CDR3 is TGTGCCAGCAGCTCAACGGCGGGTTACGAGCAGTACTTC.

The V call is TRBV29-1, the J call TRBJ1-1, with 8 positions matching TRBD1. With 7 bases clipped from V and 3 bases from J, the junction kept 4 bases outside the gene matches. Germline loops: CDR1 SQVTM, CDR2 ANQGSEA. The CDR3 length is 12 residues. CDR3: CSARGPDTEAFF. The CDR3 nucleotides read TGCAGCGCCAGGGGGCCTGACACTGAAGCTTTCTTT.

The V gene is TRBV7-6, the J gene TRBJ1-1; TRBD1 aligns across 7 bases. The CDR3 length is 15 residues. Trimming removed 5 bases from V and 3 bases from J; junction bases left unmatched: 9. The germline gives CDR1 SGHVS, CDR2 FNYEAQ. This CDR3 is CASSARQGLDTEAFF. In DNA, the CDR3 is TGTGCCAGCAGCGCACGACAGGGCTTGGACACTGAAGCTTTCTTT.

This chain joins TRBV19 and TRBJ2-3, with unresolved D. The V and J ends lost 3 bases and 2 bases respectively, with 9 bases between them. Germline lookup yields CDR1 LNHDA and CDR2 SQIVND (reference sequence). The CDR3 consists of 14 residues. The CDR3 is CASSIGLPTDTQYF. CDR3 sequence (DNA): TGTGCCAGTAGTATCGGGCTCCCCACAGATACGCAGTATTTT.

Remarks on this clone: Other DNA sequences in this sample translate to the same CDR3. This chain connects TRBV15 to TRBJ2-3, with D unclear. Germline CDR1 reads LNHNV; CDR2 reads YYDKDF (reference sequence). The CDR3 spans 12 residues. V dropped 3 bases and J dropped 6 bases, with 7 bases sitting between them. CDR3 nucleotide sequence: TGTGCCACCAGCAGGGGTCCCGATACGCAGTATTTT. Protein product: CATSRGPDTQYF. Combining the CDR3 with reference TRBV15 and TRBJ2-3 gives the whole variable domain DAMVIQNPRYQVTQFGKPVTLSCSQTLNHNVMYWYQQKSSQAPKLLFHYYDKDFNNEADTPDNFQSRRPNTSFCFLDIRSPGLGDTAMYLCATSRGPDTQYFGPGTRLTVL.

This sequence joins TRBV9 and TRBJ2-3; TRBD2 aligns across 9 bases. V trimming: 0 bases; J trimming: 7 bases; junction bases outside the gene matches: 9. Germline V gene data show CDR1 as SGDLS and CDR2 as YYNGEE. This CDR3 has 16 amino acids. The CDR3 here is CASSVGSGGTFNTQYF. CDR3 nucleotide sequence: TGTGCCAGCAGCGTAGGTAGCGGGGGAACTTTCAATACGCAGTATTTT.

The chain carries TRBV2 and TRBJ1-2, with TRBD1 as a possible D gene (6 bases). Germline V gene lookup returns CDR1 SNHLY and CDR2 FYNNEI. V was cut by 8 bases and J by 5 bases, with 21 bases left in between. This CDR3 is 15 amino acids long. For the CDR3, the DNA is TGTGCCAGCTCACGCCGGGACACGGCCCTTTATGGCTACACCTTC. This encodes CASSRRDTALYGYTF.

The rearrangement joins TRBV19 to TRBJ1-3; D is unclear. Deletions cut 11 bases from V and 2 bases from J, with 7 bases between. The length of the CDR3 is 11 residues. Looked up from germline, CDR1 is LNHDA and CDR2 is SQIVND (reference sequence). The CDR3 DNA is TGTGCCTTGATTGCTGGAAACACCATATATTTT. This gives the protein CALIAGNTIYF.